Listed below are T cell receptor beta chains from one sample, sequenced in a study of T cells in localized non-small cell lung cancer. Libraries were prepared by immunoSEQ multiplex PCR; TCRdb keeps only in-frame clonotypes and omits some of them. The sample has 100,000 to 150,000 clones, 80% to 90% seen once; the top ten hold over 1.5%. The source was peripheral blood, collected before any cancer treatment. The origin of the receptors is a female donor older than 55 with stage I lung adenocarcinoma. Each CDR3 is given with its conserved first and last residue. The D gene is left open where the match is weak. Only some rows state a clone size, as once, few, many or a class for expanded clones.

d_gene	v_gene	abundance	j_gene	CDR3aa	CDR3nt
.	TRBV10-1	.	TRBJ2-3	CASSPGSTDTQYF	TGCGCCAGCAGCCCTGGAAGCACAGATACGCAGTATTTT
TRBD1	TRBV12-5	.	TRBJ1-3	CASGLGTGGTIYF	TGTGCTAGTGGTTTGGGGACAGGGGGCACCATATATTTT
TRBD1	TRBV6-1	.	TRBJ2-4	CASSENRGNIQYF	TGTGCCAGCAGTGAAAACAGGGGGAACATTCAGTACTTC
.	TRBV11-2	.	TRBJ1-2	CASSLAGTLNGYTF	TGTGCCAGCAGCTTAGCGGGGACGCTAAATGGCTACACCTTC
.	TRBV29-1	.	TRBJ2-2	CSGAGAGELFF	TGCAGCGGTGCAGGGGCCGGGGAGCTGTTTTTT
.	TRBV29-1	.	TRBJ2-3	CSVEGSDHTDTQYF	TGCAGCGTTGAGGGCAGCGACCACACAGATACGCAGTATTTT
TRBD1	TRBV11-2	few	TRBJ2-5	CASSPVGKGARETQYF	TGTGCCAGCAGCCCAGTTGGGAAGGGGGCACGGGAGACCCAGTACTTC
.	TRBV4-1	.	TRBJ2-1	CASSQVSGIGGNEQFF	TGCGCCAGCAGCCAAGTTTCAGGGATTGGAGGCAATGAGCAGTTCTTC
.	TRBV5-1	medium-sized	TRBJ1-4	CASSLGETTNEKLFF	TGCGCCAGCAGCTTGGGGGAAACAACTAATGAAAAACTGTTTTTT
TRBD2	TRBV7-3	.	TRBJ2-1	CASSLGEGIYNEQFF	TGTGCCAGCAGCTTGGGGGAGGGGATTTACAATGAGCAGTTCTTC
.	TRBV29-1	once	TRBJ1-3	CGHVSSGNTIYF	TGCGGACACGTTTCCTCTGGAAACACCATATATTTT
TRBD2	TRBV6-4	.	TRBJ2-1	CASKLLAGGSYNEQFF	TGTGCCAGCAAGTTACTAGCGGGAGGATCCTACAATGAGCAGTTCTTC
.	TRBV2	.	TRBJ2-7	CASMGSSLSYEQYF	TGTGCCAGCATGGGGAGTTCCCTCTCCTACGAGCAGTACTTC
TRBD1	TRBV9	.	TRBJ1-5	CASSVGTGGSGQPQHF	TGTGCCAGCAGCGTAGGGACAGGGGGAAGTGGACAGCCCCAGCATTTT
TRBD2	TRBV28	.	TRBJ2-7	CASSAPSGRKLGAYEQYF	TGTGCCAGCAGTGCCCCTAGCGGGAGGAAGTTAGGTGCCTACGAGCAGTACTTC
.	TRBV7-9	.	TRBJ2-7	CASRGLSYEQYF	TGTGCCAGCAGGGGGCTCTCCTACGAGCAGTACTTC
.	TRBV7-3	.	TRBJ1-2	CASRGTVYGYTF	TGTGCCAGCAGAGGGACGGTCTATGGCTACACCTTC